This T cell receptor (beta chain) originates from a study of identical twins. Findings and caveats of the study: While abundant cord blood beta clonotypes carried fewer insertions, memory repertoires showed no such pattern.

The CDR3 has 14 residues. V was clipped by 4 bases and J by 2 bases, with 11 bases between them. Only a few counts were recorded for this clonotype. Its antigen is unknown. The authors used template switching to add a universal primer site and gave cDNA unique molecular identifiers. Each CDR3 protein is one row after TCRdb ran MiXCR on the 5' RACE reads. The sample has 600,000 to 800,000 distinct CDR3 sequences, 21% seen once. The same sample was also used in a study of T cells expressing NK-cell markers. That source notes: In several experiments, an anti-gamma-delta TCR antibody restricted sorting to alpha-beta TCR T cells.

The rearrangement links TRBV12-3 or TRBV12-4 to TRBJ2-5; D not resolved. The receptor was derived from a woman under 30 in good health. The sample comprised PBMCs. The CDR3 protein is CASSSPTTQETQYF. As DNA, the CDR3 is TGTGCCAGCAGTTCGCCGACCACTCAAGAGACCCAGTACTTC.